Detailed here is one T cell receptor beta chain. Method: immunoSEQ multiplex PCR; TCRdb's copy keeps in-frame clones and lacks some. In the table there are 150,000 to 200,000 clones, 87% of which are singletons. The data stem from a study of blood T cell repertoires in COVID-19. Study context: COVID-19 samples, acute and convalescent, were from the United States, Italy and Spain.

The V gene's germline CDR1 is SGDLS and CDR2 YYNGEE. The CDR3 extends over 16 amino acids. The V end was cut by 3 bases, the J end by 0 bases, with 12 bases between. This TCR came from a woman aged 70-85 years with COVID-19, enrolled during active disease. This chain uses TRBV9 with TRBJ1-4; unclear D gene. Material for sequencing was peripheral blood. The CDR3 sequence: CASSAHAATTNEKLFF. The CDR3 DNA reads as TGTGCCAGCAGCGCCCATGCAGCGACAACTAATGAAAAACTGTTTTTT. The full variable domain, its missing parts supplied by reference TRBV9 and TRBJ1-4, is DSGVTQTPKHLITATGQRVTLRCSPRSGDLSVYWYQQSLDQGLQFLIQYYNGEERAKGNILERFSAQQFPDLHSELNLSSLELGDSALYFCASSAHAATTNEKLFFGSGTQLSVL.